This passage covers 11 T cell receptor beta chains from one sample sequenced in a study of shared clonotypes between healthy human individuals. Clones were read by immunoSEQ multiplex PCR, and TCRdb kept only the in-frame ones, dropping some. This table has approximately 640,000 clones, 80% to 95% appearing once. The sample was memory CD8+ T cells from PBMCs. Stated subset: CD45RO+ cells pooled with CCR7-negative TemRA cells. These receptors were obtained from a man between 18 and 29 years old in good health. Some clones in this sample may be carry-over from other donors' samples.

This sequence joins TRBV4-2 and TRBJ2-7; D not certain. This CDR3 region has 16 residues. Trimming pared 1 base from V and 2 bases from J, leaving 15 bases between. CDR1 LGHNA and CDR2 YNFKEQ come from the germline V gene. CDR3 in DNA: TGTGCCAGCAGCCAAGTCGCGTCAGGCCCAACCTACGAGCAGTACTTC. As protein: CASSQVASGPTYEQYF.

The V call is TRBV9, the J call TRBJ1-1, with D uncertain. There are 13 residues in the CDR3. V was cut by 0 bases and J by 7 bases, with 10 bases left in between. Germline V CDR1 and CDR2: SGDLS, YYNGEE. The CDR3 is CASSVGVGYEAFF. As DNA, the CDR3 is TGTGCCAGCAGCGTAGGGGTAGGGTATGAAGCTTTCTTT.

This clone was seen just once. The chain couples TRBV28 to TRBJ1-3; D unclear. The germline CDR1 and CDR2 sequences are MDHEN and SYDVKM. Trimming removed 3 bases from V and 0 bases from J, with 6 bases in between. There are 14 residues in the CDR3. The DNA of the CDR3 is TGTGCCAGCAGTTTGGCCATCTCTGGAAACACCATATATTTT. Its protein is CASSLAISGNTIYF. Filled out from reference TRBV28 and TRBJ1-3, the complete variable domain reads DVKVTQSSRYLVKRTGEKVFLECVQDMDHENMFWYRQDPGLGLRLIYFSYDVKMKEKGDIPEGYSVSREKKERFSLILESASTNQTSMYLCASSLAISGNTIYFGEGSWLTVV.

This clone occurred a few times. The chain carries TRBV27 and TRBJ1-5, with TRBD1 matching 8 bases. The ends lost 5 bases at V and 4 bases at J; junction bases unmatched: 7. The CDR3 is made up of 15 amino acids. The germline V gene encodes CDR1 MNHEY and CDR2 SMNVEV (reference sequence). In nucleotides, the CDR3 is TGTGCCAGCAGTAGACCGGGACAGGATAATCAGCCCCAGCATTTT. Protein sequence: CASSRPGQDNQPQHF.

The genes are TRBV6-5 and TRBJ2-3, with 8 bases aligning to TRBD2. The CDR3 consists of 15 residues. The germline gives CDR1 MNHEY, CDR2 SVGAGI. Losses at the gene ends were 3 bases for V and 4 bases for J; bases not matched to a gene: 6. The CDR3 spells CASSYTGGGADTQYF. As DNA, the CDR3 is TGTGCCAGCAGTTATACGGGAGGGGGAGCAGATACGCAGTATTTT.

The chain uses TRBV2 and TRBJ2-1; D remains unclear. Looked up from germline, CDR1 is SNHLY and CDR2 is FYNNEI. CDR3 length equals 13 residues. The germline V and J ends were trimmed by 5 bases and 4 bases, with 9 bases remaining between them. DNA of the CDR3: TGTGCCAGCAGTCCAGACGCGTACAATGAGCAGTTCTTC. Its translation: CASSPDAYNEQFF.

This chain uses TRBV29-1 with TRBJ1-1; a weak D match, TRBD1 (6 bases). Germline loops: CDR1 SQVTM, CDR2 ANQGSEA. The CDR3 sequence is 15 residues long. Trimming pared 0 bases from V and 8 bases from J, leaving 19 bases between. This chain's CDR3 is CSVEERAPRQAEAFF. The CDR3 DNA reads as TGCAGCGTTGAAGAAAGGGCGCCCCGACAGGCGGAAGCTTTCTTT.

The chain joins TRBV9 to TRBJ2-1; 9 nucleotides agree with TRBD2. This CDR3 region has 18 residues. The V segment lost 0 bases and the J segment 10 bases; nucleotides outside the gene matches: 17. The germline gives CDR1 SGDLS, CDR2 YYNGEE. CDR3 DNA: TGTGCCAGCAGCGTAGAGAAAGGGGGGAGCGGGAGGCCCCCCGAGCAGTTCTTC. It codes for CASSVEKGGSGRPPEQFF.

The V and J genes are TRBV5-1 and TRBJ2-7, with D possibly matching TRBD1 (5 bases). Germline V gene lookup returns CDR1 SGHRS and CDR2 YFSETQ. The CDR3 is 18 amino acids. V lost 5 bases and J lost 3, with 27 bases in between. The CDR3 bases are TGCGCCAGCAGGTCCCACAATCCCCTCCAGGGATCCCTCTACGAGCAGTACTTC. As protein: CASRSHNPLQGSLYEQYF.

The V call is TRBV4-3, the J call TRBJ2-1, with TRBD2 identical over 13 bases. Germline V gives CDR1 LGHNA, CDR2 YSLEER. Trimming at V came to 0 bases and at J to 10 bases, leaving 9 bases not matched to a gene. This CDR3 is built from 17 residues. CDR3 loop: CASSQDRTSGRRREQFF. In nucleotides, the CDR3 is TGCGCCAGCAGCCAAGATAGGACTAGCGGGAGACGGCGGGAGCAGTTCTTC.

This chain links TRBV28 with TRBJ2-7; 9 positions match TRBD1. The CDR3 length is 14 residues. From germline, CDR1 is MDHEN and CDR2 SYDVKM. J gave up 3 bases and V 4 bases, and 4 bases lay outside the gene matches. The CDR3 reads CASSYGTGNYEQYF. The CDR3 region has the DNA TGTGCCAGCAGTTATGGGACAGGGAACTACGAGCAGTACTTC.